These 8 T cell receptor beta chains share one sample of origin, sequenced in a study of T cells in tumors after PD-1 blockade. TCRdb's copy holds only in-frame clones and misses some; the assay was immunoSEQ multiplex PCR. Counted here are roughly 48,000 clones, roughly 80% occurring once; the ten biggest clones make up about 3.8%. Sequencing used PBMCs, obtained before anti-PD-1 treatment. The receptors derive from a human donor with basal cell carcinoma.

V gene TRBV6-2 or TRBV6-3 combines with J gene TRBJ2-1, with TRBD1 identical over 7 bases. The germline V gene encodes CDR1 MNHEY and CDR2 SVGEGT. The length of the CDR3 is 17 residues. Trimming took 2 bases from V and 0 from J; bases not matched to a gene: 7. In nucleotides, the CDR3 is TGTGCCAGCAGTTACCCGACAGGGACCTACTCCTACAATGAGCAGTTCTTC. Protein product: CASSYPTGTYSYNEQFF.

The chain recombines TRBV24-1 with TRBJ2-3; weak D call: TRBD2 (5 bases). Trimming took off 2 bases at V and 6 bases at J, with 11 bases between the two ends. Germline V CDR1 and CDR2: KGHDR, SFDVKD. The CDR3 is 14 amino acids. The CDR3 nucleotides read TGTGCCACCAGTGATTCCGGGCGCGGGGATACGCAGTATTTT. This codes for CATSDSGRGDTQYF.

The chain is built from TRBV28 and TRBJ2-3; the match to TRBD2 covers 9 bases. Germline V gene sequence: CDR1 MDHEN, CDR2 SYDVKM. The CDR3 covers 15 residues. The V gene end was trimmed by 5 bases and the J gene end by 6 bases; junction bases not matched to a gene: 9. The CDR3 coding sequence is TGTGCCAGCAGTCGCGGGGGGGCAGGGTCGGATACGCAGTATTTT. This encodes CASSRGGAGSDTQYF.

The V gene is TRBV7-6, the J gene TRBJ2-7; maybe TRBD1 (6 bases). This CDR3 has 13 residues. Looked up from germline, CDR1 is SGHVS and CDR2 is FNYEAQ. V was clipped by 4 bases and J by 3 bases, with 10 bases between them. CDR3 in amino acids: CASSSKDSYEQYF. Written as DNA, the CDR3 is TGTGCCAGCAGCTCTAAGGACAGCTACGAGCAGTACTTC.

This chain joins TRBV25-1 and TRBJ1-5; the match to TRBD1 covers 8 bases. The germline CDR1 and CDR2 sequences are MGHDK and SYGVNS. Germline trimming cut 4 bases from V and 5 bases from J; bases unmatched to any gene: 10. The CDR3 is 16 amino acids. The CDR3 protein is CASSAQGQVGDQPQHF. The CDR3 DNA sequence: TGTGCCAGCAGTGCCCAGGGACAGGTAGGCGATCAGCCCCAGCATTTT.

The chain recombines TRBV28 with TRBJ1-2, with D perhaps TRBD1 (5 bases). CDR3 size: 16 residues. CDR1 is MDHEN and CDR2 is SYDVKM in the germline V gene. The V gene lost 4 bases and the J gene lost 4 bases, with 19 bases spanning the gap. Here the CDR3 reads CASSYQRLGGGYGYTF. Written as DNA, the CDR3 is TGTGCCAGCAGTTACCAACGGCTCGGGGGAGGCTATGGCTACACCTTC.

This chain connects TRBV4-1 to TRBJ1-4, with TRBD1 identical over 7 bases. J lost 3 bases, V lost 2 bases, and 12 bases had no gene match. The CDR3 sequence is 18 residues long. Germline assignment: CDR1 MGHRA and CDR2 YSYEKL. CDR3 sequence: CASSQLVPGQRSNEKLFF. DNA for the CDR3: TGCGCCAGCAGCCAACTTGTTCCGGGACAGAGATCTAATGAAAAACTGTTTTTT.

The V and J genes are TRBV6-5 and TRBJ1-5; no firm D call. Germline V CDR1 and CDR2: MNHEY, SVGAGI. The CDR3 has 13 residues. V lost 4 bases and J lost 6, with 10 bases in between. The CDR3 here is CASSSLRGQPQHF. DNA of the CDR3: TGTGCCAGCAGTTCTCTGCGGGGTCAGCCCCAGCATTTT.